This T cell receptor (beta chain) was sequenced for a study of blood T cells in healthy people across ages (dated by TCRdb to the mid-2010s). About the investigation overall: Template switching captured roughly one uniquely barcoded TCR beta cDNA molecule per two T cells in model experiments. Using deep sequencing normalized with unique cDNA molecular identifiers, the study measured how TCR beta repertoire diversity changes with age. The donors were split into four age groups: young (average around 17 years), middle-aged (roughly 40), aged (more than 60) and long-lived (under 90). To avoid experimental bias, donors of different ages were spread randomly across the sequencing lanes. Two additional independent replicas of 1 million unique cDNA reads from the same blood draw were analyzed for two donors (one aged 18 to 30 and one aged 80 or older). Broader findings and caveats from the paper: Observed TCR beta diversity per million T cells fell roughly linearly with age, and a significant reduction was already apparent by age roughly 40. A strong correlation was found between observed TCR beta diversity and the percentage of naive T cells measured by flow cytometry. Because the CMV infection status of the donors was unknown, age-related changes in expanded clonotypes may potentially have been confounded. Estimates of total diversity from one million sequenced T cells were regarded as lower bounds and underestimates. Compared with the aged group, more naive CD4+ T cells, fewer expanded clones and increased TCR diversity were shown by the long-lived group, suggesting age selection. Bulk unsorted PBMC profiling prevented conclusive comparison of naive and antigen-experienced compartments.

Donors were a few dozen systemically healthy Caucasian individuals from Russia aged roughly 6 to 95 years. Ten milliliters of peripheral blood were drawn from each donor into EDTA-treated Vacutainer tubes. Ficoll-Paque density-gradient centrifugation was used to isolate PBMCs, with at least 7 million obtained per sample. Total RNA, at least 6 micrograms per sample, was extracted from PBMCs with Trizol reagent. Naive CD45RAhigh/CD27high T cell percentages were measured by flow cytometry on a PBMC aliquot from every donor. Receptor amplification or capture employed 5' RACE. These reads were obtained on an Illumina HiSeq 2500. A second roughly 6 to 12 cycle PCR used a sample-barcoded 5' primer and a J-beta primer mix. Each TCR beta cDNA molecule received a unique molecular identifier from a template-switch 5' adaptor carrying 12 random nucleotides. Each sample yielded at least 3 million CDR3-containing paired-end reads. First-strand cDNA was synthesized from all RNA with the Mint cDNA synthesis kit, primed by a TRBC-specific oligonucleotide. Following uracil-DNA glycosylase treatment, all cDNA underwent a first 18-cycle PCR with the universal primers M1SS and BC2_uni_R. The paper's data handling went like this. For normalization, 1 million high-quality reads, each with a distinct molecular identifier, were randomly selected from each sample. Reads sharing molecular identifiers were discarded rather than binned into consensus sequences. MiTCR, set to a Q25 quality threshold and the strictest error-elimination algorithm, was used for CDR3 identification, clonotype clustering and error correction. Lower-bound total TCR beta diversity was estimated with a nonparametric unseen species model using Euler transformation. TCRdb redid the processing of the public reads, applying fastp at Q25 and MiXCR, and retained in-frame beta chains. Rows merge per CDR3 protein into single entries with the most common DNA and genes. TCRdb, not the authors, supplied the V and J calls. Present in this sample are 1.5 million to 1.8 million distinct CDR3 sequences, under 55% of which were seen just once. The top ten constitute 4% of the sample.

The V and J ends are trimmed by 7 bases and 7 bases, leaving 14 bases between them. CDR1 SNHLY and CDR2 FYNNEI are derived from the germline V gene. The CDR3 goes from the cysteine to the phenylalanine over 13 residues. The kept DNA is CDR3 alone, 39 bases in frame from the first base. Notes on this clonotype: It lacks a known antigen. Base qualities are not recorded, but no much larger clone differs from it by a single base.

The clonotype originates from a woman aged 18-29 years in good health. The rearrangement joined TRBV2 to TRBJ1-5; the D gene is not confidently resolved. Sequencing input: blood. The DNA sequence is given as TGTGCCAGCACCGTTGACGGTGGACAGCCCCAGCATTTT. The encoded protein is CASTVDGGQPQHF.